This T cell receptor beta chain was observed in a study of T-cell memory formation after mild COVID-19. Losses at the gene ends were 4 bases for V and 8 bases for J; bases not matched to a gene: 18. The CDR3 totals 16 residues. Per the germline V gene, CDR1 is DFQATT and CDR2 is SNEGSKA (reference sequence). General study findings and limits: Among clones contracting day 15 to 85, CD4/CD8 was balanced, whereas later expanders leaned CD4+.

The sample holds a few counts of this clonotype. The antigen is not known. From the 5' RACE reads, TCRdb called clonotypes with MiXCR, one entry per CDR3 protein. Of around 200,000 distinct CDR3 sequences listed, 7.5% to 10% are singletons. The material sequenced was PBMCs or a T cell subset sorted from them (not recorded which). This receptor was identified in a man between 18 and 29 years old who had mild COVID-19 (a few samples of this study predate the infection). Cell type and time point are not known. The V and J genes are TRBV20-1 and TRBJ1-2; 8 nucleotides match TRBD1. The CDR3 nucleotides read TGCAGTGCTACGACAGCCTACAGGGGGTTTAGCTACGGCTACACCTTC. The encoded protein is CSATTAYRGFSYGYTF.